This TCR beta chain stems from a study of beta chain features in type 1 diabetes. Study conclusions and caveats: There was no resolution here of whether HLA type influences TCRB rearrangement. Naive, central memory and Treg TCRB repertoires seemed to resemble each other more closely in patients than they did in healthy donors. Within each of all four CD4+ subsets, Type 1 diabetes patients had TCRB CDR3s that were moderately but significantly shorter.

This clone was observed a handful of times. What it recognizes is unknown. Expressed TCRB transcripts were sequenced after all isolated RNA was converted to cDNA. Measured with immunoSEQ multiplex PCR; TCRdb has only the in-frame clones, and not every one. The sample consists of 300,000 to 450,000 clones, roughly a tenth of them appearing once. Trimming left V 1 base short and J 6 bases short, with 9 bases between. CDR3 size: 13 residues. Per the germline V gene, CDR1 is LNHDA and CDR2 is SQIVND (reference sequence). This chain connects TRBV19 to TRBJ1-1; D remains ambiguous. Sequenced material: central memory CD4+ T cells from blood. The receptor comes from a man aged 25-45 years with type 1 diabetes. CDR3 DNA: TGTGCCAGTAGTATAGCGTGGCGAGCTGAAGCTTTCTTT. Translation gives CASSIAWRAEAFF.